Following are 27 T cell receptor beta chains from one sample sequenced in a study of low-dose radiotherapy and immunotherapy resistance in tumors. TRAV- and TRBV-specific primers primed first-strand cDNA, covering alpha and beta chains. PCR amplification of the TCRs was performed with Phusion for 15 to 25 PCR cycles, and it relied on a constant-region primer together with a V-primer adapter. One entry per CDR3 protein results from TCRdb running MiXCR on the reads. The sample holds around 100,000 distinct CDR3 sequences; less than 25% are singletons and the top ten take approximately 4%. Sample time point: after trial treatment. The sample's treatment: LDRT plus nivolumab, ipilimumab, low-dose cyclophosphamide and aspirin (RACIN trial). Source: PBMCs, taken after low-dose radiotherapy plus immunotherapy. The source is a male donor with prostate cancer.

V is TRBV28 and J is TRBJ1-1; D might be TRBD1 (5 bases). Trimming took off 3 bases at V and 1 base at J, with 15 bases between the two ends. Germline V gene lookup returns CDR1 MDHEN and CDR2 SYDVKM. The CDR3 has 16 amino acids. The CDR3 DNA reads TGTGCCAGCAGTTTGAATGCAGGGCAGGGGAACACTGAAGCTTTCTTT. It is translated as CASSLNAGQGNTEAFF. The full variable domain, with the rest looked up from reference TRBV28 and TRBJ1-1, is DVKVTQSSRYLVKRTGEKVFLECVQDMDHENMFWYRQDPGLGLRLIYFSYDVKMKEKGDIPEGYSVSREKKERFSLILESASTNQTSMYLCASSLNAGQGNTEAFFGQGTRLTVV.

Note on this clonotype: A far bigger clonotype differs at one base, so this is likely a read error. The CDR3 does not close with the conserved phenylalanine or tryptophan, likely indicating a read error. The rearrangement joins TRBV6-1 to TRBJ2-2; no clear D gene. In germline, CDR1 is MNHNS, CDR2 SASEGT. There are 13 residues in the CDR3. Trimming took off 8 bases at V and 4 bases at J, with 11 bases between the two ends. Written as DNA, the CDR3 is TGTGCCAGCCAAGAAAGGGCCACCGGGGAGCTGTTTCTT. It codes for CASQERATGELFL.

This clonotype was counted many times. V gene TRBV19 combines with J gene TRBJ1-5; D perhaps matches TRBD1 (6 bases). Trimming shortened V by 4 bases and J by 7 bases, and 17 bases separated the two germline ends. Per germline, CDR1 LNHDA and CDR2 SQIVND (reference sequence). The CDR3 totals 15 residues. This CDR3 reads CASSTPTGQGQPQHF. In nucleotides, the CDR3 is TGTGCCAGTAGTACTCCTACAGGGCAGGGGCAGCCCCAGCATTTT.

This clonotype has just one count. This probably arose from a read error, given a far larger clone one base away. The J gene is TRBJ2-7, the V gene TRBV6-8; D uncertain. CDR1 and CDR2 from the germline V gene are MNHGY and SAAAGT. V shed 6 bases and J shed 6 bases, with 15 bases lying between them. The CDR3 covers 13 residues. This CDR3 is CASRDRAGCEQYF. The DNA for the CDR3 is TGTGCCAGCAGGGACCGAGCAGGCTGCGAGCAGTACTTC.

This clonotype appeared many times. Here the CDR3 DNA reads TGCAGTGCTAGCCGGACGATAGCGAGAGGAGAGCAGTTCTTC. Its protein product is CSASRTIARGEQFF. J is TRBJ2-1 and V is TRBV20-1; D perhaps matches TRBD2 (5 bases). The CDR3 totals 14 residues. The V end was cut by 3 bases, the J end by 10 bases, with 19 bases between. Per the germline V gene, CDR1 is DFQATT and CDR2 is SNEGSKA (reference sequence).

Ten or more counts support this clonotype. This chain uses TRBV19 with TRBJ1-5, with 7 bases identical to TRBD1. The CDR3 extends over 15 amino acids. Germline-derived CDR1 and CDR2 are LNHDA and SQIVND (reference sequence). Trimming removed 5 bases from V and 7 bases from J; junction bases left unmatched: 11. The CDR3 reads CASSAGTVSIQPQHF. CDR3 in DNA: TGTGCCAGTAGTGCTGGGACAGTCTCGATCCAGCCCCAGCATTTT.

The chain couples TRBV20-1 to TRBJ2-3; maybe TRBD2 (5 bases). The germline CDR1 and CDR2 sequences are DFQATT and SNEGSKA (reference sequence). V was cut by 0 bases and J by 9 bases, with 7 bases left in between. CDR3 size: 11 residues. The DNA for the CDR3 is TGCAGTGCTAGAGATGAGCGGACGCAGTATTTT. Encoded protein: CSARDERTQYF.

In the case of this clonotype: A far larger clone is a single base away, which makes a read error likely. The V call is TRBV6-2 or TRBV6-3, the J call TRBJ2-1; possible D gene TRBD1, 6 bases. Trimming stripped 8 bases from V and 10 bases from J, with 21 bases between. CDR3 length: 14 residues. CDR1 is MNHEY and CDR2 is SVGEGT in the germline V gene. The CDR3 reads CASHREFSSYEQFF. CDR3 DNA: TGTGCCAGCCACAGGGAATTCTCCTCCTACGAGCAGTTCTTC.

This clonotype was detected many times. CDR3 nucleotide sequence: TGTGCCAGCAGCCCTAGTGGGGGGGGGAACTATGGCTACACCTTC. Its protein is CASSPSGGGNYGYTF. The chain combines TRBV7-8 with TRBJ1-2; weak D call: TRBD1 (5 bases). CDR1 is SGHVS, CDR2 FQNEAQ, per germline. The V and J ends lost 5 bases and 2 bases respectively, with 15 bases between them. The CDR3 covers 15 residues.

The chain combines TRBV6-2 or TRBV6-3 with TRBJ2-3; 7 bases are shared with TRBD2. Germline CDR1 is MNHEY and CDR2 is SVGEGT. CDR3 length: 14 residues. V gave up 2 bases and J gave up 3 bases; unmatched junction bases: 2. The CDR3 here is CASSYGGETDTQYF. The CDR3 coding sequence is TGTGCCAGCAGTTACGGGGGGGAGACAGATACGCAGTATTTT.

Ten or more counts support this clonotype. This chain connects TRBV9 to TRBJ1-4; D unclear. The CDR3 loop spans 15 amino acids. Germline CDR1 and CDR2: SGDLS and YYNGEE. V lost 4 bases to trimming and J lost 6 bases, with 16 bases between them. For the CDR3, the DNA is TGTGCCAGCAGCACCCGCCTCGAGCCCGATGAAAAACTGTTTTTT. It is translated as CASSTRLEPDEKLFF.

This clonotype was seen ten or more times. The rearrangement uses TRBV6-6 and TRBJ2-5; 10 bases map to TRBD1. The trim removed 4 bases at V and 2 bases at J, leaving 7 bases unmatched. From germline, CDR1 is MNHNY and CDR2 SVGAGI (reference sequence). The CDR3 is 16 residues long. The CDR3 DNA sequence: TGTGCCAGCAGTTTCGTCGGACAGGGGGGTCAAGAGACCCAGTACTTC. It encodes CASSFVGQGGQETQYF.

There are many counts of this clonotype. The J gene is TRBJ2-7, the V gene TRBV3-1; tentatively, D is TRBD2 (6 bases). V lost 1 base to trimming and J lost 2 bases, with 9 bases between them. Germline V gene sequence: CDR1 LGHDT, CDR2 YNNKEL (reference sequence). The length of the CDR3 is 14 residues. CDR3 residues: CASSQGLGAYEQYF. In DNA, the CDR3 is TGTGCCAGCAGCCAAGGACTAGGGGCCTACGAGCAGTACTTC.

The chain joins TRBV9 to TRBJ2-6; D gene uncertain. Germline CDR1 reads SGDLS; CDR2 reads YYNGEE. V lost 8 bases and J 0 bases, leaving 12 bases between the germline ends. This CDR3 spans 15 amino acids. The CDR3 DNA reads TGTGCCAGTACCGGGCCAGGCTCTGGGGCCAACGTCCTGACTTTC. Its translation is CASTGPGSGANVLTF.

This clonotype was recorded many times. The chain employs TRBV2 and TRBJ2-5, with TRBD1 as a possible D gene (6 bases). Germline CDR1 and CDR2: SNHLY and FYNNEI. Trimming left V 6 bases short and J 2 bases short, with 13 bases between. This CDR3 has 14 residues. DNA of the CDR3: TGTGCCAGCAGCGACAGGAGTCGGCAAGAGACCCAGTACTTC. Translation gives CASSDRSRQETQYF.

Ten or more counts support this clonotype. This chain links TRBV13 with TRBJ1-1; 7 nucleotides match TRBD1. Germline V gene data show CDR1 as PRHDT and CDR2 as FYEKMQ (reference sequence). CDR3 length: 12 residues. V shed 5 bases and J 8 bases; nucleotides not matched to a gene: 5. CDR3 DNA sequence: TGTGCCAGCAGCCCAGGGACAGCAGAAGCTTTCTTT. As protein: CASSPGTAEAFF.

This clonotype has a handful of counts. The CDR3 nucleotides are TGTGCCAGCAGTTTACGACACGGTTACGAGCAGTACTTC. This codes for CASSLRHGYEQYF. This chain connects TRBV12-3 or TRBV12-4 to TRBJ2-7; D call uncertain. This CDR3 region has 13 residues. V lost 2 bases and J 4 bases, leaving 9 bases between the germline ends.

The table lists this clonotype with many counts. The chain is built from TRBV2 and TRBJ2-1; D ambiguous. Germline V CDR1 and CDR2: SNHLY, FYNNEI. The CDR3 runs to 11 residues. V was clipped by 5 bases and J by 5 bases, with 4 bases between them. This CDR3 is CASSTNNEQFF. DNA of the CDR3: TGTGCCAGCAGTACAAACAATGAGCAGTTCTTC.

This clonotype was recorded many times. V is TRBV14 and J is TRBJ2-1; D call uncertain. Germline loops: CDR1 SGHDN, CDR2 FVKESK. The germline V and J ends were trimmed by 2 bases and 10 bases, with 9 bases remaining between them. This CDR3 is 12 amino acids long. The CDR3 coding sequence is TGTGCCAGCAGCCAACTCCCGCGAGAGCAGTTCTTC. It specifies CASSQLPREQFF.

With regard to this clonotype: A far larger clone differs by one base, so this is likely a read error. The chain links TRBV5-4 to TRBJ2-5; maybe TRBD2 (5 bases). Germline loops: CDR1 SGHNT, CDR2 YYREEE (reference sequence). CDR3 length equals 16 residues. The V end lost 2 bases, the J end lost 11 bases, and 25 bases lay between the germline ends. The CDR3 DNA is TGTGCCAGCAGCTTAGGAGAGGGTAGCCTAGGCAATGAGCAGTACTTC. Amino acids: CASSLGEGSLGNEQYF.

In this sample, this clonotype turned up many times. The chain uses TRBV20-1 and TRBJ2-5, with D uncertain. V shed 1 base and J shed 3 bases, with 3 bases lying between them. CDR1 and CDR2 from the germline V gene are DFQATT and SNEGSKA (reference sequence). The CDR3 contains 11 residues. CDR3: CSARGEETQYF. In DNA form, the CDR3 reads TGCAGTGCTAGAGGGGAAGAGACCCAGTACTTC.

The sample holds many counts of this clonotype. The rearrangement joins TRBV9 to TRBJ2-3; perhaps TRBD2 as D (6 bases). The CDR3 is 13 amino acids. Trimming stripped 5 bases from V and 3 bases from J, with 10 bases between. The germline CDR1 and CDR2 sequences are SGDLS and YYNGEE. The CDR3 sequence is CASSGGRTDTQYF. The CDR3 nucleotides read TGTGCCAGCAGTGGGGGGAGGACAGATACGCAGTATTTT. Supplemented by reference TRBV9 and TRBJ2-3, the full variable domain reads DSGVTQTPKHLITATGQRVTLRCSPRSGDLSVYWYQQSLDQGLQFLIQYYNGEERAKGNILERFSAQQFPDLHSELNLSSLELGDSALYFCASSGGRTDTQYFGPGTRLTVL.

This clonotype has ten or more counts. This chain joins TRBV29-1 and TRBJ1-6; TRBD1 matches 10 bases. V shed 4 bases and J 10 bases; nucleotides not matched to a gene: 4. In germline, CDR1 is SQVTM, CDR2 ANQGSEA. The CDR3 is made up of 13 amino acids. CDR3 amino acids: CSVGQGADSPLHF. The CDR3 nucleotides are TGCAGCGTTGGACAGGGGGCTGACTCACCCCTCCACTTT.

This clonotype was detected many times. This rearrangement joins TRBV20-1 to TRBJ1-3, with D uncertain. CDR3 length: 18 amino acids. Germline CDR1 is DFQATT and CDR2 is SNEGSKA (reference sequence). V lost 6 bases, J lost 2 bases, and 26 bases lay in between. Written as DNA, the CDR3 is TGCAGTGCCCAGTGGGTAGGCCAGAGTGCTCAGGCTGGAAACACCATATATTTT. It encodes CSAQWVGQSAQAGNTIYF.

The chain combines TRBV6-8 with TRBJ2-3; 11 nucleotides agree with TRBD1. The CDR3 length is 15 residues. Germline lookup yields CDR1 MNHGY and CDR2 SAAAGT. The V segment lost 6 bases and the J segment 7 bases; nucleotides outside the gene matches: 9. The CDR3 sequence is CASRSGQGGKNTQYF. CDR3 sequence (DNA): TGTGCCAGCAGATCGGGACAGGGGGGAAAGAATACGCAGTATTTT.

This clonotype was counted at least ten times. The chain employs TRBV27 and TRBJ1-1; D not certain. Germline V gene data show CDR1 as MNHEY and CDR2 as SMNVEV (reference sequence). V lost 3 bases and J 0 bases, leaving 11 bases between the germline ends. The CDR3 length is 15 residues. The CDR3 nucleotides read TGTGCCAGCAGTTTTTCCAATTTAATGAACACTGAAGCTTTCTTT. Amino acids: CASSFSNLMNTEAFF.

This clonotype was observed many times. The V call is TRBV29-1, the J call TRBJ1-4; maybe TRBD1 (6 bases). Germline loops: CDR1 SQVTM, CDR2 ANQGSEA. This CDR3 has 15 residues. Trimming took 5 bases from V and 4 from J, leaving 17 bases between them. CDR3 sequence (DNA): TGCAGCGTTTCCAACCCAGGGGCCTATAATGAAAAACTGTTTTTT. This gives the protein CSVSNPGAYNEKLFF. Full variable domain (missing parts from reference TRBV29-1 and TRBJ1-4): SAVISQKPSRDICQRGTSLTIQCQVDSQVTMMFWYRQQPGQSLTLIATANQGSEATYESGFVIDKFPISRPNLTFSTLTVSNMSPEDSSIYLCSVSNPGAYNEKLFFGSGTQLSVL.